Each of the 29 T cell receptor beta chains below was sequenced from the same sample in a study of tumor-infiltrating lymphocytes in localized non-small cell lung cancer. Sequenced by immunoSEQ multiplex PCR; TCRdb stores in-frame clones only, minus some. This table holds under 25,000 clones, roughly 64% found once. Sequenced: lung tumor tissue. The source of these receptors is a human donor with non-small cell lung cancer.

The chain employs TRBV7-9 and TRBJ2-5, with 11 bases that match TRBD2. From germline, CDR1 is SEHNR and CDR2 FQNEAQ (reference sequence). The V gene end was trimmed by 8 bases and the J gene end by 1 base; junction bases not matched to a gene: 12. The CDR3 loop spans 17 amino acids. The CDR3 sequence is CASHLLTGLAVQETQYF. As DNA, the CDR3 is TGTGCCAGCCACTTGTTGACGGGACTAGCGGTCCAAGAGACCCAGTACTTC.

This CDR3 is CASSLYNEQFF. The CDR3 DNA follows: TGTGCCAGCAGTTTATACAATGAGCAGTTCTTC. The chain combines TRBV28 with TRBJ2-1; D is unclear. CDR1 and CDR2 (germline): MDHEN, SYDVKM. The CDR3 totals 11 residues. Trimming removed 1 base at V and 5 bases at J, with 0 bases between.

This clone was recorded once. This rearrangement joins TRBV10-3 to TRBJ2-3; weak D call: TRBD2 (6 bases). CDR1 and CDR2 (germline): ENHRY, SYGVKD. The CDR3 runs 14 residues. Trimming removed 4 bases from V and 5 bases from J, with 13 bases in between. The CDR3 protein is CAISGGQGGDTQYF. The CDR3 bases are TGTGCCATCAGTGGAGGGCAGGGAGGAGATACGCAGTATTTT.

V is TRBV5-1 and J is TRBJ1-2; 9 bases map to TRBD1. The CDR3 spans 14 residues. V lost 4 bases, J lost 6 bases, and 7 bases stayed unmatched. Germline V gives CDR1 SGHRS, CDR2 YFSETQ. DNA for the CDR3: TGCGCCAGCAGCCTCACAACAGGGGGCCATGGCTACACCTTC. This encodes CASSLTTGGHGYTF.

This clone was counted once. The same CDR3 also results from other DNA sequences found in this sample. The J gene is TRBJ1-2, the V gene TRBV6-5, with D possibly being TRBD1 (5 bases). Germline V gene sequence: CDR1 MNHEY, CDR2 SVGAGI. Trimming removed 5 bases from V and 2 bases from J, with 9 bases in between. This CDR3 comprises 13 residues. This CDR3 reads CASSPGSNYGYTF. Here the CDR3 DNA reads TGTGCCAGCAGTCCAGGGTCGAACTATGGCTACACCTTC.

V and J are TRBV5-4 and TRBJ2-3, with a weak D call TRBD2 (6 bases). The length of the CDR3 is 15 residues. V lost 3 bases, J lost 4 bases, and 15 bases lay in between. Germline V gene data show CDR1 as SGHNT and CDR2 as YYREEE (reference sequence). The CDR3 loop is CASSSRGGWADTQYF. The CDR3 bases are TGTGCCAGCAGCTCGAGGGGAGGCTGGGCAGATACGCAGTATTTT.

The CDR3, as DNA: TGTGCCGGCCAATTGGGGGTAAAGGGGGCCTCCTCTGGAAACACCATATATTTT. Protein: CAGQLGVKGASSGNTIYF. The rearrangement uses TRBV6-4 and TRBJ1-3, with TRBD1 matching over 7 bases. Germline V lookup: CDR1 MRHNA, CDR2 SNTAGT. The CDR3 runs to 18 residues. The trim removed 11 bases at V and 0 bases at J, leaving 19 bases unmatched.

The rearrangement uses TRBV18 and TRBJ2-7; 8 nucleotides align to TRBD2. The CDR3 length is 13 residues. V gave up 3 bases and J gave up 5 bases; unmatched junction bases: 3. CDR1 is KGHSH and CDR2 is LQKENI in the germline V gene. CDR3 coding DNA: TGTGCCAGCTCACCCGGACTAGCAGACGAGCAGTACTTC. Translation: CASSPGLADEQYF. Based on the CDR3 plus reference TRBV18 and TRBJ2-7, the full variable domain is NAGVMQNPRHLVRRRGQEARLRCSPMKGHSHVYWYRQLPEEGLKFMVYLQKENIIDESGMPKERFSAEFPKEGPSILRIQQVVRGDSAAYFCASSPGLADEQYFGPGTRLTVT.

This rearrangement joins TRBV5-1 to TRBJ2-7; D is ambiguous. CDR1 and CDR2 from the germline V gene are SGHRS and YFSETQ. CDR3 length: 15 amino acids. The V end was cut by 6 bases, the J end by 0 bases, with 16 bases between. The CDR3 spells CASKVGQASSYEQYF. The CDR3 region has the DNA TGCGCCAGCAAGGTCGGGCAGGCCAGCTCCTACGAGCAGTACTTC.

V gene TRBV6-6 combines with J gene TRBJ2-1; 7 nucleotides agree with TRBD1. The CDR3 extends over 15 amino acids. From germline, CDR1 is MNHNY and CDR2 SVGAGI (reference sequence). V shed 6 bases, J shed 2 bases, and the junction held 7 bases outside the gene matches. CDR3 amino acids: CASSLRQGPYNEQFF. The CDR3 DNA reads as TGTGCCAGCAGCCTTCGACAGGGCCCCTACAATGAGCAGTTCTTC.

The chain employs TRBV5-1 and TRBJ1-3, with D unclear. Germline V gives CDR1 SGHRS, CDR2 YFSETQ. The CDR3 spans 16 residues. Trimming stripped 4 bases from V and 0 bases from J, with 14 bases between. CDR3 coding DNA: TGCGCCAGCAGCCCGGGTAGTTTTGGCTCTGGAAACACCATATATTTT. Translated, it gives CASSPGSFGSGNTIYF.

V usage is TRBV27 and J usage is TRBJ1-1, with D perhaps TRBD1 (5 bases). The germline V gene encodes CDR1 MNHEY and CDR2 SMNVEV (reference sequence). The CDR3 totals 14 residues. The V end was cut by 5 bases, the J end by 1 base, with 11 bases between. The CDR3 DNA reads TGTGCCAGCAGTCCCAGGGTATGGAACACTGAAGCTTTCTTT. It codes for CASSPRVWNTEAFF.

The V call is TRBV6-5, the J call TRBJ1-2; a weak D match, TRBD1 (5 bases). The CDR3 has 12 residues. V lost 6 bases and J 7 bases, leaving 12 bases between the germline ends. Per germline, CDR1 MNHEY and CDR2 SVGAGI. As DNA, the CDR3 is TGTGCCAGCAGCAAGCGGGGCCGTGGCTACACCTTC. Its translation: CASSKRGRGYTF.

The chain uses TRBV19 and TRBJ1-1; a possible D gene is TRBD1 (5 bases). Germline loops: CDR1 LNHDA, CDR2 SQIVND (reference sequence). CDR3 length: 13 amino acids. V lost 7 bases to trimming and J lost 5 bases, with 14 bases between them. This chain's CDR3 is CASIHRGDTEAFF. CDR3 nucleotides: TGTGCCAGTATCCACCGGGGCGATACTGAAGCTTTCTTT.

J is TRBJ2-3 and V is TRBV6-1; D is unclear. V dropped 6 bases and J dropped 0 bases, with 13 bases sitting between them. Germline CDR1 is MNHNS and CDR2 is SASEGT. The CDR3 runs to 15 residues. The DNA for the CDR3 is TGTGCCAGCAGACCGAGTCCCTCTAGCACAGATACGCAGTATTTT. Amino acids: CASRPSPSSTDTQYF.

The rearrangement uses TRBV10-3 and TRBJ1-1, with a weak D call TRBD1 (6 bases). Germline assignment: CDR1 ENHRY and CDR2 SYGVKD. This CDR3 region has 14 residues. V was clipped by 6 bases and J by 6 bases, with 17 bases between them. The DNA for the CDR3 is TGTGCCATCAGCCAGGGAGGGGGTGTCTCTGAAGCTTTCTTT. Its translation is CAISQGGGVSEAFF.

The genes are TRBV9 and TRBJ2-7; either TRBD1 or TRBD2 may fit D (6 bases each). The germline CDR1 and CDR2 sequences are SGDLS and YYNGEE. The CDR3 runs to 16 residues. V was trimmed by 0 bases and J by 7 bases, leaving 20 bases between them. CDR3 loop: CASSVGAGQKSREQYF. CDR3 DNA sequence: TGTGCCAGCAGCGTAGGTGCGGGACAAAAATCGAGGGAGCAGTACTTC.

The chain employs TRBV11-2 and TRBJ2-7; a possible D gene is TRBD1 (6 bases). In germline, CDR1 is SGHAT, CDR2 FQNNGV. The CDR3 is made up of 12 amino acids. The V end was cut by 8 bases, the J end by 2 bases, with 10 bases between. The CDR3 nucleotides read TGTGCCAGCGGGGACAACCCCTACGAGCAGTACTTC. It translates to CASGDNPYEQYF.

The chain combines TRBV6-5 with TRBJ1-1; D not resolved. The CDR3 sequence is 14 residues long. Germline V gene sequence: CDR1 MNHEY, CDR2 SVGAGI. V dropped 6 bases and J dropped 3 bases, with 14 bases sitting between them. The CDR3, as DNA: TGTGCCAGCAGCCGAGGGAAGTGGGACACTGAAGCTTTCTTT. Its translation: CASSRGKWDTEAFF.

This clone is labeled medium-sized (0.01 to 0.1%). The chain recombines TRBV11-3 with TRBJ1-2; D is perhaps TRBD1 (5 bases). Germline-derived CDR1 and CDR2 are SGHNT and YENEEA. The V and J ends lost 3 bases and 8 bases respectively, with 10 bases between them. The CDR3 extends over 12 amino acids. CDR3 sequence: CASSFAGRGYTF. The CDR3 region has the DNA TGTGCCAGCAGCTTCGCAGGGCGAGGCTACACCTTC.

This clone was seen a few times. The V call is TRBV15, the J call TRBJ1-2, with D tentatively TRBD1 (6 bases). The CDR3 length is 17 residues. Trimming took 1 base from V and 3 from J, leaving 18 bases between them. CDR1 and CDR2 (germline): LNHNV, YYDKDF (reference sequence). CDR3 nucleotide sequence: TGTGCCACCAGCAGAGGCGAGATGGGACAACCTCACTATGGCTACACCTTC. Residues: CATSRGEMGQPHYGYTF.

The chain recombines TRBV4-1 with TRBJ1-4; TRBD1 matches 8 bases. J lost 5 bases, V lost 1 base, and 9 bases had no gene match. There are 17 residues in the CDR3. Per germline, CDR1 MGHRA and CDR2 YSYEKL. The CDR3, as DNA: TGCGCCAGCAGCCAAGTCCTCCAGGGGGCGGTAAATGAAAAACTGTTTTTT. Protein: CASSQVLQGAVNEKLFF.

The chain couples TRBV4-2 to TRBJ2-3; D unresolved. The CDR3 runs to 14 residues. V lost 1 base and J 6 bases, leaving 11 bases between the germline ends. Germline V gene data show CDR1 as LGHNA and CDR2 as YNFKEQ. CDR3 region: CASSQGAVEDTQYF. The DNA for the CDR3 is TGTGCCAGCAGCCAAGGTGCGGTGGAGGATACGCAGTATTTT.

This chain connects TRBV4-1 to TRBJ2-1; possibly TRBD1 for D (5 bases). The CDR3 contains 16 residues. Germline CDR1 is MGHRA and CDR2 is YSYEKL. V lost 0 bases, J lost 4 bases, and 13 bases lay in between. CDR3 nucleotides: TGCGCCAGCAGCCAAGAACAGGCGATAGATTACAATGAGCAGTTCTTC. Protein sequence: CASSQEQAIDYNEQFF.

This chain uses TRBV6-5 with TRBJ1-5, with 8 nucleotides matching TRBD1. The J segment lost 7 bases and the V segment lost 5 bases, leaving 7 bases of the junction unmatched. CDR3 size: 14 residues. Germline V gene lookup returns CDR1 MNHEY and CDR2 SVGAGI. This CDR3 is CASSETGVWQPQHF. DNA of the CDR3: TGTGCCAGCAGTGAGACAGGGGTTTGGCAGCCCCAGCATTTT.

This sequence joins TRBV9 and TRBJ2-5, with 10 bases matching TRBD2. Trimming took 0 bases from V and 0 from J; bases not matched to a gene: 5. There are 17 residues in the CDR3. The germline V gene encodes CDR1 SGDLS and CDR2 YYNGEE. CDR3 nucleotide sequence: TGTGCCAGCAGCGTAGGGGCCAGCGGGGGGGACCAAGAGACCCAGTACTTC. Translating it yields CASSVGASGGDQETQYF.

The J gene is TRBJ1-1, the V gene TRBV30; no reliable D call. Germline assignment: CDR1 GTSNPN and CDR2 SVGIG (reference sequence). The CDR3 is 13 amino acids. V lost 5 bases, J lost 4 bases, and 14 bases lay in between. CDR3 amino acids: CAWAKWIGTEAFF. The CDR3, as DNA: TGTGCCTGGGCCAAATGGATTGGCACTGAAGCTTTCTTT.

The chain combines TRBV5-1 with TRBJ1-2, with D maybe TRBD1 (5 bases). This CDR3 spans 14 amino acids. The ends were cut back, 2 bases at V and 3 bases at J, with 11 bases in the middle. Germline values: CDR1 SGHRS, CDR2 YFSETQ. The CDR3 protein is CASSLLTADYGYTF. The CDR3 coding sequence is TGCGCCAGCAGCTTACTGACAGCAGACTATGGCTACACCTTC.

The J gene is TRBJ2-7, the V gene TRBV5-4, with D hard to call. Germline CDR1 is SGHNT and CDR2 is YYREEE (reference sequence). This CDR3 region has 15 residues. Deletions cut 0 bases from V and 4 bases from J, with 14 bases between. Written as DNA, the CDR3 is TGTGCCAGCAGCTTGGGTGGTGACGGCATGTACGAGCAGTACTTC. Translating gives CASSLGGDGMYEQYF.